These T cell receptor beta chains were read from a single sample in a study of cytomegalovirus exposure and HLA in healthy donors. TCRdb's table, derived via immunoSEQ multiplex PCR, lists solely in-frame clones and lacks some. The table lists thousands of clones, around 56% of them singletons, with 5.8% in the top ten. Sequenced material: PBMCs. The receptors shown here come from a man in his thirties or forties in good health and CMV-seropositive. Each CDR3 is given with its conserved first and last residue. Fields, in order: J gene, V gene, D gene, clone size, CDR3 protein, CDR3 DNA. The D gene is left open where the match is weak. Size is omitted from some rows. Given values are once, few, many or a class for expanded clones.

J: TRBJ1-2
V: TRBV5-4
D: -
size: few
CDR3: CASSFGRLGYTF
DNA: TGTGCCAGCAGCTTTGGGCGCCTAGGCTACACCTTC

J: TRBJ1-1
V: TRBV29-1
D: -
size: -
CDR3: CSVSRNMNTEAFF
DNA: TGCAGCGTGAGCCGAAATATGAACACTGAAGCTTTCTTT

J: TRBJ1-1
V: TRBV29-1
D: -
size: -
CDR3: CSGIRGEVTEAFF
DNA: TGCAGCGGAATCCGGGGGGAGGTCACTGAAGCTTTCTTT

J: TRBJ2-7
V: TRBV7-2
D: -
size: -
CDR3: CASSFGTRYEQYF
DNA: TGTGCCAGCAGCTTCGGGACACGCTACGAGCAGTACTTC

J: TRBJ2-1
V: TRBV4-3
D: TRBD2
size: -
CDR3: CASSQDVLADNEQFF
DNA: TGCGCCAGCAGCCAAGATGTACTAGCGGACAATGAGCAGTTCTTC

J: TRBJ1-6
V: TRBV29-1
D: -
size: -
CDR3: CSVEDGPRRYSPLHF
DNA: TGCAGCGTTGAAGATGGCCCAAGGCGGTATTCACCCCTCCACTTT

J: TRBJ2-2
V: TRBV29-1
D: TRBD1
size: -
CDR3: CSVASGTGRTGELFF
DNA: TGCAGCGTTGCGTCCGGGACAGGGCGGACCGGGGAGCTGTTTTTT

J: TRBJ1-5
V: TRBV6-5
D: -
size: -
CDR3: CASRRGGNQPQHF
DNA: TGTGCCAGCAGACGCGGGGGGAATCAGCCCCAGCATTTT

J: TRBJ1-4
V: TRBV29-1
D: TRBD1
size: -
CDR3: CSVEIQGELFF
DNA: TGCAGCGTCGAGATTCAGGGGGAACTGTTTTTT

J: TRBJ2-3
V: TRBV6-5
D: TRBD2
size: few
CDR3: CATGTSGGVTDTQYF
DNA: TGTGCTACCGGGACTAGCGGGGGGGTAACAGATACGCAGTATTTT

J: TRBJ2-5
V: TRBV10-3
D: TRBD2
size: -
CDR3: CAISESESGGAPQETQYF
DNA: TGTGCCATCAGTGAGTCTGAAAGCGGGGGGGCCCCCCAAGAGACCCAGTACTTC

J: TRBJ1-2
V: TRBV25-1
D: -
size: -
CDR3: CASRASGNYGYTF
DNA: TGTGCCAGTCGTGCCTCCGGTAACTATGGCTACACCTTC

J: TRBJ1-1
V: TRBV5-4
D: -
size: -
CDR3: CASSPRAGSNTEAFF
DNA: TGTGCCAGCAGCCCCCGAGCAGGGTCGAACACTGAAGCTTTCTTT

J: TRBJ2-1
V: TRBV7-2
D: -
size: -
CDR3: CASSLRGVNEQFF
DNA: TGTGCCAGCAGCCTCAGGGGAGTCAATGAGCAGTTCTTC

J: TRBJ1-6
V: TRBV6-5
D: -
size: -
CDR3: CASSSVPELPLHF
DNA: TGTGCCAGCAGTTCGGTTCCCGAACTACCCCTCCACTTT

J: TRBJ2-7
V: TRBV19
D: -
size: -
CDR3: CASSSGREQYF
DNA: TGTGCCAGTAGTTCAGGGCGCGAGCAGTACTTC

J: TRBJ1-5
V: TRBV6-1
D: -
size: -
CDR3: CASSELAQPQHF
DNA: TGTGCCAGCAGTGAATTGGCCCAGCCCCAGCATTTT

J: TRBJ2-7
V: TRBV13
D: -
size: -
CDR3: CASSLVAGNYEQCF
DNA: TGTGCCAGCAGCTTAGTCGCAGGGAACTACGAGCAGTGCTTC

J: TRBJ2-2
V: TRBV4-3
D: TRBD1
size: -
CDR3: CASSHGTGAAGELFF
DNA: TGCGCCAGCAGCCATGGGACAGGGGCGGCCGGGGAGCTGTTTTTT

J: TRBJ1-2
V: TRBV28
D: -
size: -
CDR3: CASSLLTDNGYTF
DNA: TGTGCCAGCAGTTTGCTGACAGACAATGGCTACACCTTC

J: TRBJ1-6
V: TRBV30
D: -
size: -
CDR3: CAWSVGRAALSSYNSPLHF
DNA: TGTGCCTGGAGTGTTGGCAGGGCCGCATTAAGCTCCTATAATTCACCCCTCCACTTT

J: TRBJ1-6
V: TRBV29-1
D: -
size: -
CDR3: CSVRGEKDSPLHF
DNA: TGCAGCGTTCGCGGGGAGAAAGATTCACCCCTCCACTTT

J: TRBJ1-1
V: TRBV29-1
D: TRBD1
size: once
CDR3: CSVRKTGLGAFF
DNA: TGCAGCGTAAGAAAGACAGGGCTTGGAGCTTTCTTT

J: TRBJ1-1
V: TRBV30
D: -
size: few
CDR3: CAWSLKWGYTEAFF
DNA: TGTGCCTGGAGTCTAAAGTGGGGCTACACTGAAGCTTTCTTT

J: TRBJ1-2
V: TRBV29-1
D: TRBD1
size: once
CDR3: CSVDTGTAENYGYTF
DNA: TGCAGCGTTGATACAGGGACAGCTGAGAACTATGGCTACACCTTC

J: TRBJ2-7
V: TRBV2
D: -
size: few
CDR3: CASKTDSVEQYF
DNA: TGTGCCAGCAAAACCGACAGTGTCGAGCAGTACTTC

J: TRBJ1-1
V: TRBV25-1
D: TRBD1
size: -
CDR3: CASSGHRQGATEAFF
DNA: TGTGCCAGCAGTGGCCATAGACAGGGAGCCACTGAAGCTTTCTTT

J: TRBJ1-4
V: TRBV29-1
D: -
size: -
CDR3: CSVEQEKLFF
DNA: TGCAGCGTTGAACAAGAAAAACTGTTTTTT

J: TRBJ2-3
V: TRBV6-4
D: TRBD2
size: -
CDR3: CASSEGLAGDTQYF
DNA: TGTGCCAGCAGTGAGGGACTAGCGGGAGATACGCAGTATTTT

J: TRBJ1-1
V: TRBV4-3
D: -
size: -
CDR3: CASSPSLSARGEDSFF
DNA: TGCGCCAGCAGCCCCTCCCTTTCGGCAAGAGGAGAGGACTCTTTCTTT

J: TRBJ1-2
V: TRBV25-1
D: -
size: -
CDR3: CASSVGPGGYGYTF
DNA: TGTGCCAGCAGTGTAGGACCGGGGGGCTATGGCTACACCTTC

J: TRBJ1-2
V: TRBV7-8
D: -
size: -
CDR3: CASSVNRLSGYTF
DNA: TGTGCCAGCAGCGTAAACAGGTTAAGTGGCTACACCTTC

J: TRBJ1-1
V: TRBV10-1
D: -
size: -
CDR3: CASSERAYVNTEAFF
DNA: TGCGCCAGCAGTGAGCGCGCTTACGTGAACACTGAAGCTTTCTTT

J: TRBJ2-7
V: TRBV7-6
D: -
size: large
CDR3: CASSFNPDRFYEQYF
DNA: TGTGCCAGCAGCTTCAACCCAGACAGGTTCTACGAGCAGTACTTC

J: TRBJ1-1
V: TRBV6-4
D: TRBD1
size: medium-sized
CDR3: CASSEEQGATEAFF
DNA: TGTGCCAGCAGCGAGGAACAGGGGGCGACTGAAGCTTTCTTT

J: TRBJ2-3
V: TRBV30
D: -
size: few
CDR3: CAWSGQQSRDTQYF
DNA: TGTGCCTGGAGTGGACAACAAAGTAGGGATACGCAGTATTTT

J: TRBJ1-5
V: TRBV13
D: -
size: few
CDR3: CASSLGQGGNQPQHF
DNA: TGTGCCAGCAGCTTAGGCCAAGGGGGCAATCAGCCCCAGCATTTT

J: TRBJ2-7
V: TRBV5-6
D: -
size: medium-sized
CDR3: CASSLAHLAEQYF
DNA: TGTGCCAGCAGCTTGGCACACCTCGCCGAGCAGTACTTC

J: TRBJ2-3
V: TRBV10-3
D: TRBD2
size: -
CDR3: CATQGRESDTQYF
DNA: TGTGCCACCCAAGGGAGGGAATCAGATACGCAGTATTTT